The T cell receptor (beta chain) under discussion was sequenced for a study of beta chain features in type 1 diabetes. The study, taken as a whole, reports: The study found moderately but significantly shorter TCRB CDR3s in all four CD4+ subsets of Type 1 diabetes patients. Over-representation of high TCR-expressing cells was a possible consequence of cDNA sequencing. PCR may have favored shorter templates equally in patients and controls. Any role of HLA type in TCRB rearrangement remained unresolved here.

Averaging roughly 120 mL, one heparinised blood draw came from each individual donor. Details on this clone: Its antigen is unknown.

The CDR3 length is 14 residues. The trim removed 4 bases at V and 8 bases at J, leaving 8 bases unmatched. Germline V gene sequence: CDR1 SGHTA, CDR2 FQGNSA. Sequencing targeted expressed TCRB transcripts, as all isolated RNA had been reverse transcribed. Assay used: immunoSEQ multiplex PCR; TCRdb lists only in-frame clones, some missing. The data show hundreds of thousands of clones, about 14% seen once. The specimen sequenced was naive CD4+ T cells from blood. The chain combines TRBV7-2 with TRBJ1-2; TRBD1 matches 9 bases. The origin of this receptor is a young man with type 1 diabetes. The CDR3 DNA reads TGTGCCAGCAGCTCCGGACAGGGGTCGGGCGGCTACACCTTC. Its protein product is CASSSGQGSGGYTF. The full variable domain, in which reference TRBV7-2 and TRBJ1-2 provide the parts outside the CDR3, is GAGVSQSPSNKVTEKGKDVELRCDPISGHTALYWYRQSLGQGLEFLIYFQGNSAPDKSGLPSDRFSAERTGGSVSTLTIQRTQQEDSAVYLCASSSGQGSGGYTFGSGTRLTVV.